Below are 32 T cell receptor beta chains sequenced from a single sample in a study of blood T cells in healthy people across ages. A second PCR of 7 to 11 cycles used a sample-barcoded 5' primer and a J-beta primer mix. TCRdb used MiXCR to reprocess the 5' RACE reads, holding one entry per CDR3 protein. The table includes some 690,000 distinct CDR3 sequences, approximately 22% detected once. What was sequenced was blood. The receptors originated from a man between 65 and 80 years old in good health.

This clonotype was counted many times. V is TRBV12-3 or TRBV12-4 and J is TRBJ2-1; 9 nucleotides align to TRBD1. With V trimmed by 7 bases and J by 6 bases, 10 bases remained unmatched. The CDR3 is 15 amino acids. In DNA, the CDR3 is TGTGCCAGCACCCGGGGTACAGGGGGCATCAATGAGCAGTTCTTC. Its protein is CASTRGTGGINEQFF.

This clonotype occurred a few times. The chain combines TRBV29-1 with TRBJ2-7; D call uncertain. With 5 bases removed from V and 2 bases from J, the gap between germline ends came to 19 bases. Germline CDR1 is SQVTM and CDR2 is ANQGSEA. CDR3 length: 15 amino acids. This chain's CDR3 is CSVWTPSMAPYEQYV. CDR3 bases: TGCAGCGTTTGGACGCCTTCGATGGCCCCCTACGAGCAGTACGTC.

This clonotype was counted a few times. The CDR3 bases are TGTGCCAGCAGTTCGGGACTCCGGGGGGCTAATGAAAAACTGTTTTTT. Translating it yields CASSSGLRGANEKLFF. The chain joins TRBV12-3 or TRBV12-4 to TRBJ1-4; D possibly corresponds to TRBD1 (5 bases). Trimming removed 4 bases from V and 3 bases from J, with 15 bases in between. The length of the CDR3 is 16 residues.

This clonotype came up a few times. J is TRBJ2-5 and V is TRBV12-3 or TRBV12-4; the D gene could be TRBD1 or TRBD2 (5 bases each). The V end lost 3 bases, the J end lost 5 bases, and 16 bases lay between the germline ends. This CDR3 contains 15 residues. The CDR3 bases are TGTGCCAGCAGTTTCCTCGGGACCCCCGGGGAGACCCAGTACTTC. It encodes CASSFLGTPGETQYF.

This clonotype was recorded a few times. This chain links TRBV27 with TRBJ2-7; 8 nucleotides align to TRBD2. Trimming at V came to 6 bases and at J to 3 bases, leaving 7 bases not matched to a gene. The CDR3 has 14 amino acids. The germline gives CDR1 MNHEY, CDR2 SMNVEV (reference sequence). This CDR3 is CASRLREGVYEQYV. For the CDR3, the DNA is TGTGCCAGCAGACTCCGGGAGGGGGTCTACGAGCAGTACGTC.

For this clonotype: A much larger clone differs by one base, so this may be a read error. The chain links TRBV12-3 or TRBV12-4 to TRBJ1-6; D gene ambiguous. The CDR3 runs to 14 residues. V was shortened by 7 bases and J by 5 bases, with 12 bases between the two germline ends. CDR3 nucleotides: TGTGCCAGCACCGAGGGCTCGAATAATTCACCCCTCCACTTT. It codes for CASTEGSNNSPLHF.

The chain uses TRBV7-7 and TRBJ2-1, with D possibly TRBD1 on 6 matching bases. This CDR3 comprises 13 residues. The germline V gene has CDR1 SSHAT and CDR2 FNYEAQ (reference sequence). Trimming removed 6 bases at V and 2 bases at J, with 8 bases between. CDR3 in amino acids: CASSRDTYNEQFF. DNA for the CDR3: TGTGCCAGCAGTAGGGACACCTACAATGAGCAGTTCTTC.

This clonotype was seen a handful of times. This chain uses TRBV9 with TRBJ2-5; TRBD2 matches 9 bases. Germline values: CDR1 SGDLS, CDR2 YYNGEE. The CDR3 runs to 20 residues. The ends lost 0 bases at V and 0 bases at J; junction bases unmatched: 15. The CDR3 DNA reads as TGTGCCAGCAGCGTAGCTACTCAGCGGGGGGCCTCCCCGTACCAAGAGACCCAGTACTTC. Encoded protein: CASSVATQRGASPYQETQYF. The full variable domain, in which reference TRBV9 and TRBJ2-5 provide the parts outside the CDR3, is DSGVTQTPKHLITATGQRVTLRCSPRSGDLSVYWYQQSLDQGLQFLIQYYNGEERAKGNILERFSAQQFPDLHSELNLSSLELGDSALYFCASSVATQRGASPYQETQYFGPGTRLLVL.

This clonotype was seen more than once but under ten times. The rearrangement links TRBV25-1 to TRBJ1-2, with D unclear. This CDR3 region has 11 residues. Germline V gives CDR1 MGHDK, CDR2 SYGVNS. The V end lost 4 bases, the J end lost 10 bases, and 10 bases lay between the germline ends. This CDR3 reads CASSVARNYTF. CDR3 in DNA: TGTGCCAGCAGTGTTGCCAGGAACTACACCTTC.

The table lists this clonotype with a few counts. V gene TRBV27 combines with J gene TRBJ1-5, with unresolved D. CDR1 is MNHEY and CDR2 is SMNVEV in the germline V gene (reference sequence). The CDR3 consists of 13 residues. Between the trimmed V and J ends, which lost 11 bases and 1 base, there was a span of 12 bases. In DNA, the CDR3 is TGTGCCCGCAAGGGTGGCAGCAATCAGCCCCAGCATTTT. Translated: CARKGGSNQPQHF.

This clonotype has more than one count but fewer than ten. V gene TRBV27 combines with J gene TRBJ2-7, with TRBD2 identical over 8 bases. The ends lost 7 bases at V and 5 bases at J; junction bases unmatched: 13. The CDR3 runs to 15 residues. Germline V gene data show CDR1 as MNHEY and CDR2 as SMNVEV (reference sequence). CDR3 sequence reads: CASNGWGGGTHEQYF. The DNA of the CDR3 is TGTGCCAGCAACGGTTGGGGCGGGGGGACCCACGAGCAGTACTTC.

This clonotype was counted a few times. The gene calls are TRBV9 and TRBJ1-1; 9 nucleotides align to TRBD1. Germline V gene data show CDR1 as SGDLS and CDR2 as YYNGEE. This CDR3 spans 14 amino acids. V trimming: 4 bases; J trimming: 3 bases; junction bases outside the gene matches: 4. CDR3 nucleotide sequence: TGTGCCAGCAGCCCACGACAGGGGGACACTGAAGCTTTCTTT. Protein: CASSPRQGDTEAFF.

This clonotype was counted ten times or more. The V and J genes are TRBV5-1 and TRBJ2-7; D is uncertain. Trimming cost V 6 bases and J 2 bases, with 15 bases left between them. The CDR3 contains 14 residues. The germline V gene encodes CDR1 SGHRS and CDR2 YFSETQ. This chain's CDR3 is CASTVVVVTYEQYV. CDR3 DNA: TGCGCCAGCACCGTAGTAGTGGTGACCTACGAGCAGTACGTC.

This chain links TRBV10-3 with TRBJ2-1; no clear D. The J call could be wrong; TRBJ2-7 is a better fit for the DNA end. The CDR3 totals 13 residues. CDR1 and CDR2 (germline): ENHRY, SYGVKD. In DNA, the CDR3 is TGTGCCGTCAGTGGGGAACTCTCCTACGAGCAGTACGTC. Translating it yields CAVSGELSYEQYV.

The chain is built from TRBV30 and TRBJ1-1; D is perhaps TRBD1 (6 bases). The V end was cut by 5 bases, the J end by 1 base, with 8 bases between. The CDR3 loop spans 12 amino acids. Germline V lookup: CDR1 GTSNPN, CDR2 SVGIG (reference sequence). Here the CDR3 reads CAWGQRNTEAFF. The CDR3 DNA follows: TGTGCCTGGGGACAGAGGAACACTGAAGCTTTCTTT.

The CDR3 sequence: CASSSRFDGYTF. The CDR3 coding sequence is TGTGCCAGCAGCTCCCGGTTTGATGGCTACACCTTC. The chain links TRBV12-3 or TRBV12-4 to TRBJ1-2; D uncertain. The CDR3 is made up of 12 amino acids. Trimming took off 6 bases at V and 6 bases at J, with 11 bases between the two ends.

This clonotype was recorded a few times. The gene calls are TRBV10-3 and TRBJ1-4; D not resolved. The germline gives CDR1 ENHRY, CDR2 SYGVKD. V was pared by 5 bases and J by 8 bases, with 9 bases between. This CDR3 region has 12 residues. The CDR3 spells CAISTNEEKLFF. In nucleotides, the CDR3 is TGTGCCATCAGTACGAACGAAGAAAAACTGTTTTTT.

The V gene is TRBV6-1, the J gene TRBJ2-1; D is perhaps TRBD1 (6 bases). Germline V gene lookup returns CDR1 MNHNS and CDR2 SASEGT. Trimming took 4 bases from V and 6 from J, leaving 19 bases between them. The CDR3 sequence is 16 residues long. The CDR3 nucleotides read TGTGCCAGCAGTGGAAACAGGGCTGGAAGGGGCAATGAGCAGTTCTTC. Translation gives CASSGNRAGRGNEQFF.

This clonotype was detected only a few times. The genes are TRBV10-3 and TRBJ1-5; D gene uncertain. Germline-derived CDR1 and CDR2 are ENHRY and SYGVKD. The CDR3 contains 14 residues. Deletions cut 10 bases from V and 1 base from J, with 14 bases between. The CDR3 reads CATRADLSNQPQHF. The CDR3 nucleotides read TGTGCCACCCGGGCGGATTTGAGCAATCAGCCCCAGCATTTT.

V and J are TRBV6-6 and TRBJ1-2; D uncertain. The ends were cut back, 2 bases at V and 5 bases at J, with 12 bases in the middle. The CDR3 is 14 amino acids. Germline V gives CDR1 MNHNY, CDR2 SVGAGI (reference sequence). This CDR3 is CASSYGRVLYGYTF. CDR3 in DNA: TGTGCCAGCAGTTACGGCCGGGTCCTTTATGGCTACACCTTC.

This chain links TRBV28 with TRBJ2-7; 8 bases are shared with TRBD2. Germline values: CDR1 MDHEN, CDR2 SYDVKM. This CDR3 spans 15 amino acids. V shed 6 bases and J 4 bases; nucleotides not matched to a gene: 11. The CDR3 nucleotides are TGTGCCAGCAGCACCAGCGGGAGCATCGATTACGAGCAGTACGTC. This gives the protein CASSTSGSIDYEQYV.

This clonotype appeared a few times. V gene TRBV4-2 combines with J gene TRBJ2-2, with TRBD2 identical over 8 bases. Germline assignment: CDR1 LGHNA and CDR2 YNFKEQ. This CDR3 spans 17 amino acids. Unmatched junction bases numbered 10, after V lost 0 bases and J lost 7 bases. The CDR3 DNA reads TGTGCCAGCAGCCAAGATGGGAAAGCGGGGGTGGTCGGGGAGCTGTTTTTT. Translating gives CASSQDGKAGVVGELFF.

This clonotype appeared many times. This chain joins TRBV5-1 and TRBJ1-2; weak D call: TRBD1 (5 bases). Trimming pared 3 bases from V and 6 bases from J, leaving 9 bases between. This CDR3 contains 12 residues. Germline CDR1 is SGHRS and CDR2 is YFSETQ. CDR3 amino acids: CASSSDSNGYTF. DNA for the CDR3: TGCGCCAGCAGCTCCGACAGTAATGGCTACACCTTC. Full variable domain (missing parts from reference TRBV5-1 and TRBJ1-2): KAGVTQTPRYLIKTRGQQVTLSCSPISGHRSVSWYQQTPGQGLQFLFEYFSETQRNKGNFPGRFSGRQFSNSRSEMNVSTLELGDSALYLCASSSDSNGYTFGSGTRLTVV.

This clonotype was counted once. The V and J genes are TRBV6-2 or TRBV6-3 and TRBJ1-1, with 8 bases fitting TRBD1. The CDR3 spans 13 residues. Trimming at V came to 5 bases and at J to 10 bases, leaving 9 bases not matched to a gene. The germline CDR1 and CDR2 sequences are MNHEY and SVGEGT. Written as DNA, the CDR3 is TGTGCCAGCAGTCTCGGACAGGGCAGCGGAGCTTTCTTT. This encodes CASSLGQGSGAFF.

The genes are TRBV6-2 or TRBV6-3 and TRBJ1-1, with D unclear. The CDR3 runs 11 residues. Germline lookup yields CDR1 MNHEY and CDR2 SVGEGT. V was trimmed by 4 bases and J by 10 bases, leaving 10 bases between them. The CDR3 sequence is CASSWGTTAFF. The CDR3 DNA reads TGTGCCAGCAGTTGGGGTACGACAGCTTTCTTT.

For the CDR3, the DNA is TGTGCCACCAGCTTGCCGGGACAAGAAGAGACCCAGTACTTC. This translates into CATSLPGQEETQYF. V gene TRBV15 combines with J gene TRBJ2-5, with D possibly being TRBD1 (6 bases). Between the trimmed V and J ends, which lost 5 bases and 3 bases, there was a span of 13 bases. The CDR3 has 14 residues. The germline V gene has CDR1 LNHNV and CDR2 YYDKDF (reference sequence).

The chain employs TRBV5-6 and TRBJ2-1, with 10 bases aligning to TRBD2. CDR1 SGHDT and CDR2 YYEEEE come from the germline V gene. Germline trimming cut 4 bases from V and 5 bases from J; bases unmatched to any gene: 9. CDR3 length equals 16 residues. DNA for the CDR3: TGTGCCAGCAGCCTAGCGGGAGACTATAAGAACAATGAGCAGTTCTTC. Protein: CASSLAGDYKNNEQFF.

This clonotype appeared a few times. The CDR3 sequence: CASSPGTSGSLEQFF. The CDR3 DNA follows: TGCGCCAGCAGCCCCGGGACTAGCGGGTCTCTTGAGCAGTTCTTC. The gene calls are TRBV4-1 and TRBJ2-1, with 12 positions matching TRBD2. J lost 9 bases, V lost 4 bases, and 7 bases had no gene match. The CDR3 runs to 15 residues. CDR1 is MGHRA, CDR2 YSYEKL, per germline.

This chain uses TRBV5-1 with TRBJ1-2; TRBD1 matches at 8 bases. CDR3 length: 16 amino acids. Germline V CDR1 and CDR2: SGHRS, YFSETQ. The ends lost 1 base at V and 1 base at J; junction bases unmatched: 6. The CDR3 DNA is TGCGCCAGCAGCTTGTCCCCCACAGGGGGTAACTATGGCTACACCTTC. This sequence encodes CASSLSPTGGNYGYTF.

V gene TRBV5-1 combines with J gene TRBJ2-1; no firm D call. The end of the DNA aligns better with TRBJ2-7, so the J call may be wrong. The CDR3 runs to 12 residues. CDR1 and CDR2 (germline): SGHRS, YFSETQ. The CDR3 nucleotides are TGCGCCAGCAGCGATAACCTGTACGAGCAGTACTTC. This translates into CASSDNLYEQYF.

The rearrangement links TRBV10-3 to TRBJ2-5; D gene unclear. V was cut by 10 bases and J by 4 bases, with 19 bases left in between. The germline V gene encodes CDR1 ENHRY and CDR2 SYGVKD. CDR3 length: 14 amino acids. CDR3 bases: TGTGCCACCCACCCGTCGACAAATCCAGAGACCCAGTACTTC. It yields the protein CATHPSTNPETQYF.

Only a few counts were recorded for this clonotype. V usage is TRBV20-1 and J usage is TRBJ2-3; TRBD2 is a possible D gene (5 bases). The CDR3 is made up of 13 amino acids. V lost 2 bases and J 3 bases, leaving 9 bases between the germline ends. Germline CDR1 DFQATT, CDR2 SNEGSKA (reference sequence). CDR3: CSARKSGTDTQYF. Written as DNA, the CDR3 is TGCAGTGCTAGAAAGTCGGGAACAGATACGCAGTATTTT.